Below, one TCR beta chain is given with its context. Its antigen is still unknown. TCRdb fed the RT-PCR reads into MiXCR, producing one record per CDR3 protein. The sample has about 650,000 distinct CDR3 sequences, 13% to 15% seen once; the top ten hold 7.5% to 9%. Germline assignment: CDR1 SNHLY and CDR2 FYNNEI. V was trimmed by 4 bases and J by 2 bases, leaving 14 bases between them. The CDR3 has 15 amino acids. The data were obtained in a study of response to subunit inactivated influenza vaccine. The study's findings and limits: Authors suggested seasonal influenza vaccinations each recruit few new T cells.

This sequence originates from a man aged 50 to 59 who received an inactivated influenza vaccine. The sequences come from PBMCs from blood, collected roughly 15 days before vaccination. The rearrangement links TRBV2 to TRBJ2-5, with D maybe TRBD1 (6 bases). Here the CDR3 reads CASSGPGTKQETQYF. For the CDR3, the DNA is TGTGCCAGCAGTGGTCCGGGGACAAAGCAAGAGACCCAGTACTTC. The full variable domain, completed using reference TRBV2 and TRBJ2-5, is EPEVTQTPSHQVTQMGQEVILRCVPISNHLYFYWYRQILGQKVEFLVSFYNNEISEKSEIFDDQFSVERPDGSNFTLKIRSTKLEDSAMYFCASSGPGTKQETQYFGPGTRLLVL.